This T cell receptor beta chain was captured by sequencing in a study of OX40 agonist ivuxolimab in advanced cancers. For context, the study as a whole: Ivuxolimab was a fully human IgG2 agonistic monoclonal antibody targeting the costimulatory receptor OX40 (CD134). Intravenous ivuxolimab was administered to patients every 2 weeks at six dose levels: 0.01, 0.1, 0.3, 1.5, 3 and 10 mg/kg. Among the 50 to 55 dose-escalation patients, around 20 had hepatocellular carcinoma, approximately 15 melanoma, 9 renal cell carcinoma and 9 head and neck cancer. A male proportion of around 83% and a mean age of roughly 58 years, ranging from 23 to 79, were recorded for the dose-escalation cohort. Patients were allowed to have had prior anti-PD-1, anti-PD-L1 or anti-CTLA-4 therapy, and approximately 40% of the dose-escalation patients had been treated with checkpoint inhibitors. Partial responses occurred in three dose-escalation patients, of whom one had hepatocellular carcinoma and two had cutaneous melanoma. The point of sequencing TCRbeta in the periphery was to test whether ivuxolimab changed TCR sequence diversity and drove clonal T-cell expansion. The paper reports the monotherapy dose-escalation portion (N of about 50 patients) of the phase I ivuxolimab trial. Beyond this particular receptor, the publication reports: Low levels of normalized T-cell clonal expansion were also seen in some patients who did not respond. At doses from 0.1 to 3.0 mg/kg, clonal expansion was seen in both CD4+ and CD8+ blood T cells between baseline and week 6. The antigen specificity of the peripheral T cells that underwent clonal expansion was not determined. On average, CD8+ T cells showed more expanded clones than CD4+ T cells after ivuxolimab. Partial responders in the 0.1-3.0 mg/kg groups had among the lowest normalized peripheral clonal expansion, especially among CD8+ T cells.

The trial excluded patients who had a history of autoimmune disease or were on systemic immunosuppression. Peripheral blood for TCR sequencing was collected from all dose cohorts at baseline, on cycle 4 day 1, and on cycle 7 day 1. The samples were drawn from a first-in-human, open-label, multicenter phase I dose-escalation trial of ivuxolimab. Adults with locally advanced or metastatic melanoma, renal cell carcinoma, hepatocellular carcinoma or head and neck squamous cell carcinoma were enrolled in the trial. CD4+ and CD8+ T cells were sorted separately from peripheral blood before TCR sequencing. Regarding this clone: Its recognized antigen is unknown. No quality values exist for individual bases; no much larger clone is one base distant.

From the cysteine up to the phenylalanine, the CDR3 has a length of 15 residues. This entry keeps only the CDR3 DNA: 45 bases, framed from base 1. At the junction V is shortened by 2 bases and J by 2 bases, with 12 bases in between. The germline V gene yields MNHNS for CDR1 and SASEGT for CDR2. Genomic DNA was extracted from sorted cells for sequencing of the TCRbeta CDR3 region. TCRbeta CDR3 regions were sequenced using the immunoSEQ Assay. TCRdb retrieved this table from immuneACCESS and kept in-frame rearrangements only. Not all clones are present; in checked studies, unresolved V genes account for under half, and no reason is known for the remainder. The sample table contains 60,000 to 75,000 clones; only one count was recorded for 65% to 90% of them. 1.4% of the sample is taken by the ten largest.

The sequences come from CD4+ or CD8+ T cells sorted from blood, collected in a trial of the OX40 agonist ivuxolimab. This clonotype was sampled from an adult with an advanced solid tumor such as melanoma, head and neck, liver or kidney cancer. This chain is built from TRBV6-1 and TRBJ1-2, with the identity of the D gene unclear. The nucleotide sequence reads as follows: TGTGCCAGCAGTGAATTCGATCTGCAGAACTATGGCTACACCTTC. Its protein reads: CASSEFDLQNYGYTF.